Shown below are 15 T cell receptor beta chains from a single sample sequenced in a study of post-analysis software for immune sequencing data. No antigens are known for them. Whole-study results and caveats: In patients, roughly 5 TRBV segments were more frequent than in controls, with TRBV5-6, TRBV5-1 and TRBV20-1 among them.

Unique-molecular-identifier-tagged TCR beta cDNA libraries were used. In TCRdb, the PCR reads were re-called with MiXCR into one record per CDR3 protein. Found here are some 800,000 distinct CDR3 sequences, about half of them singletons; the top ten hold 4% to 5%. Sequencing used blood. All receptors derive from a girl aged 5-17 years with multiple sclerosis.

With regard to this clonotype: A junction end diverges from the germline sequence, so it may reflect a read error. The chain employs TRBV3-1 and TRBJ1-6; 8 bases are a match to TRBD1. The CDR3 is 15 residues long. Germline V lookup: CDR1 LGHDT, CDR2 YNNKEL (reference sequence). The CDR3 DNA is TGTGCCAGCACCCAATCGGGCCAGGGGGCTTCCACCCTCCACTTT. Its protein is CASTQSGQGASTLHF.

This clonotype was seen more than once but under ten times. The rearrangement uses TRBV5-1 and TRBJ2-3; D might be TRBD1 (5 bases). V lost 0 bases and J 0 bases, leaving 11 bases between the germline ends. This CDR3 spans 16 amino acids. Germline-derived CDR1 and CDR2 are SGHRS and YFSETQ. The chain's CDR3 is CASSLVGASSTDTQYF. The CDR3, as DNA: TGCGCCAGCAGCTTGGTAGGGGCTTCTAGCACAGATACGCAGTATTTT.

This chain connects TRBV3-1 to TRBJ2-4; D is possibly TRBD1 (5 bases). This CDR3 spans 15 amino acids. The germline gives CDR1 LGHDT, CDR2 YNNKEL (reference sequence). Trimming stripped 1 base from V and 13 bases from J, with 20 bases between. In DNA, the CDR3 is TGTGCCAGCAGCCAAGGTCTGAAAGGGGAATACAAGCAGTACTTC. This encodes CASSQGLKGEYKQYF.

The genes are TRBV7-8 and TRBJ1-2; the D gene is possibly TRBD1 (5 bases). V was cut by 5 bases and J by 5 bases, with 12 bases left in between. The CDR3 is 13 residues long. CDR1 and CDR2 from the germline V gene are SGHVS and FQNEAQ. The CDR3 sequence is CASSPGVGYGYTF. The CDR3 coding sequence is TGTGCCAGCAGCCCGGGGGTGGGATATGGCTACACCTTC.

In DNA, the CDR3 is TGTGCCAGCAGCCTCCTTCCCGGACTGGGGACAGATACGCAGTATTTT. Translation gives CASSLLPGLGTDTQYF. The rearrangement uses TRBV3-1 and TRBJ2-3, with a weak D call TRBD2 (5 bases). Germline V gives CDR1 LGHDT, CDR2 YNNKEL (reference sequence). V gave up 4 bases and J gave up 3 bases, with 17 bases separating them. The CDR3 runs 16 residues.

V usage is TRBV9 and J usage is TRBJ1-1; 7 bases are a match to TRBD1. This CDR3 region has 15 residues. V was clipped by 3 bases and J by 2 bases; unmatched bases: 7. Per the germline V gene, CDR1 is SGDLS and CDR2 is YYNGEE. CDR3 loop: CASSAPQGLNTEAFF. The DNA for the CDR3 is TGTGCCAGCAGCGCACCACAGGGGCTTAACACTGAAGCTTTCTTT.

This clonotype was recorded many times. The V and J genes are TRBV5-4 and TRBJ2-3; possibly TRBD1 for D (6 bases). Trimming left V 5 bases short and J 2 bases short, with 9 bases between. CDR1 and CDR2 (germline): SGHNT, YYREEE (reference sequence). The CDR3 length is 13 residues. CDR3 sequence: CASRTGNTDTQYF. CDR3 in DNA: TGTGCCAGCAGAACAGGGAACACAGATACGCAGTATTTT.

CDR3 region: CSVEVGLAGPDTQYF. CDR3 nucleotide sequence: TGCAGCGTTGAAGTTGGGCTAGCTGGCCCAGATACGCAGTATTTT. This rearrangement joins TRBV29-1 to TRBJ2-3; weak D call: TRBD2 (5 bases). The V and J ends lost 1 base and 4 bases respectively, with 15 bases between them. Germline V gene data show CDR1 as SQVTM and CDR2 as ANQGSEA. CDR3 size: 15 residues.

The genes are TRBV6-1 and TRBJ2-7, with D possibly called TRBD1 or TRBD2 (6 bases each). The CDR3 length is 13 residues. The ends were cut back, 5 bases at V and 5 bases at J, with 13 bases in the middle. Germline V gene sequence: CDR1 MNHNS, CDR2 SASEGT. CDR3 coding DNA: TGTGCCAGCAGTTGGCCCCGGGGGCACGAGCAGTACTTC. Its protein is CASSWPRGHEQYF.

This sequence joins TRBV6-5 and TRBJ2-1; D is possibly TRBD1 or TRBD2 (6 bases each). From germline, CDR1 is MNHEY and CDR2 SVGAGI. The length of the CDR3 is 15 residues. V was cut by 5 bases and J by 3 bases, with 14 bases left in between. This CDR3 reads CASSRLGGYYNEQFF. The CDR3 coding sequence is TGTGCCAGCAGTCGCCTGGGGGGCTACTACAATGAGCAGTTCTTC.

This clonotype occurred a few times. Written as DNA, the CDR3 is TGTGCCAGCTCACCACCGGGCATAGGACGAGAGACCCAGTACTTC. It yields the protein CASSPPGIGRETQYF. The rearrangement uses TRBV18 and TRBJ2-7; D not certain. TRBJ2-5 matches the DNA end more closely, so the J call is doubtful. This CDR3 spans 15 amino acids. Germline V gene lookup returns CDR1 KGHSH and CDR2 LQKENI.

The sample holds many counts of this clonotype. The CDR3 bases are TGTGCCAGCAGCCCCCGGACAGGGGGCCGGTTTGAGCAGTACTTC. This codes for CASSPRTGGRFEQYF. The genes are TRBV7-2 and TRBJ2-7; 11 bases line up with TRBD1. The CDR3 is 15 amino acids. V trimming: 5 bases; J trimming: 7 bases; junction bases outside the gene matches: 10. Germline CDR1 SGHTA, CDR2 FQGNSA.

The V gene is TRBV7-2, the J gene TRBJ1-1; D gene uncertain. CDR3 length: 13 amino acids. Trimming took 0 bases from V and 7 from J, leaving 9 bases between them. Germline values: CDR1 SGHTA, CDR2 FQGNSA. DNA for the CDR3: TGTACCAGCAGCTTAGCTACGTACCTTGAAGCTTTCTTT. Amino acids: CTSSLATYLEAFF.

This clonotype was seen only a few times. The rearrangement uses TRBV4-2 and TRBJ2-4, with D unresolved. Gene TRBJ2-7 matches the end of the DNA better, so the J call may be wrong. Germline assignment: CDR1 LGHNA and CDR2 YNFKEQ. The CDR3 runs 14 residues. Here the CDR3 reads CASSQPGESYEQYF. CDR3 DNA: TGTGCCAGCAGCCAACCTGGGGAAAGCTACGAGCAGTACTTC.

V gene TRBV10-3 combines with J gene TRBJ2-5; TRBD1 might be the D (6 bases). Germline values: CDR1 ENHRY, CDR2 SYGVKD. The ends were cut back, 6 bases at V and 2 bases at J, with 10 bases in the middle. The CDR3 is 13 amino acids. The CDR3 nucleotides read TGTGCCATCAGCTCGGACAGTCAAGAGACCCAGTACTTC. Translation gives CAISSDSQETQYF.